The next 24 T cell receptor beta chains were all read from a single sample in a study of beta chain features in type 1 diabetes. General observations from the study: Among patients with Type 1 diabetes, TCRB CDR3s were moderately but significantly shorter in every one of the four CD4+ subsets.

For these TCRs, the target antigens are not known. TCRB transcripts that were expressed got sequenced, as all of the isolated RNA had been reverse transcribed. The data were produced by immunoSEQ multiplex PCR, yet TCRdb's version contains in-frame clones alone and is incomplete. This sample yields 300,000 to 400,000 clones, of which around 9.7% are seen a single time; over 0.95% belongs to the top ten. Material for sequencing was central memory CD4+ T cells from blood. The receptors shown here come from a man aged 30 to 45 with type 1 diabetes.

This clone was seen only a few times. The V call is TRBV18, the J call TRBJ1-4; no definite D call. The CDR3 runs 14 residues. The germline V gene encodes CDR1 KGHSH and CDR2 LQKENI. The V and J ends lost 4 bases and 7 bases respectively, with 13 bases between them. CDR3 loop: CASSLTGASEKLFF. The CDR3 DNA follows: TGTGCCAGCTCACTAACGGGAGCCAGTGAAAAACTGTTTTTT.

The genes are TRBV5-1 and TRBJ2-3; 8 positions agree with TRBD1. The germline V gene has CDR1 SGHRS and CDR2 YFSETQ. With V trimmed by 6 bases and J by 1 base, 4 bases remained unmatched. The CDR3 spans 14 residues. The CDR3 DNA is TGCGCCAGCACCCAACAGGGGGGCACAGATACGCAGTATTTT. Translated: CASTQQGGTDTQYF.

In its sample, this clone was seen many times. The rearrangement uses TRBV19 and TRBJ2-6, with 7 bases matching TRBD2. This CDR3 contains 16 residues. Germline V gene data show CDR1 as LNHDA and CDR2 as SQIVND (reference sequence). The V and J ends lost 4 bases and 0 bases, in that order; junction bases with no gene match: 3. The DNA of the CDR3 is TGTGCCAGTAGTACGGGGGGTGGCTCTGGGGCCAACGTCCTGACTTTC. Residues: CASSTGGGSGANVLTF.

This clone was seen only a few times. CDR3 region: CASSGTDGDNYGYTF. The CDR3 DNA reads as TGTGCCAGCAGTGGAACGGACGGCGACAACTATGGCTACACCTTC. The chain carries TRBV28 and TRBJ1-2; no firm D call. The germline CDR1 and CDR2 sequences are MDHEN and SYDVKM. The CDR3 loop spans 15 amino acids. V was cut by 5 bases and J by 2 bases, with 15 bases left in between.

The chain employs TRBV11-2 and TRBJ2-1, with D uncertain. CDR1 and CDR2 (germline): SGHAT, FQNNGV. The CDR3 runs to 11 residues. V lost 3 bases, J lost 8 bases, and 5 bases lay in between. The CDR3 sequence: CASSFVYEQFF. CDR3 DNA sequence: TGTGCCAGCAGCTTCGTCTATGAGCAGTTCTTC.

This clone was observed a few times. This chain links TRBV7-2 with TRBJ2-7, with TRBD2 as a possible D gene (5 bases). The V gene's germline CDR1 is SGHTA and CDR2 FQGNSA. The germline V and J ends were trimmed by 1 base and 1 base, with 11 bases remaining between them. The CDR3 loop spans 15 amino acids. The CDR3 coding sequence is TGTGCCAGCAGCTTAGTAGCGCAAGGATCCTACGAGCAGTACTTC. Translated: CASSLVAQGSYEQYF.

The chain links TRBV5-1 to TRBJ2-7, with D unclear. This CDR3 comprises 13 residues. In germline, CDR1 is SGHRS, CDR2 YFSETQ. Between the trimmed V and J ends, which lost 0 bases and 3 bases, there was a span of 7 bases. CDR3 bases: TGCGCCAGCAGCTTGGGGGCAATCTACGAGCAGTACTTC. Its translation: CASSLGAIYEQYF. Looking up the rest from reference TRBV5-1 and TRBJ2-7 gives the full variable domain: KAGVTQTPRYLIKTRGQQVTLSCSPISGHRSVSWYQQTPGQGLQFLFEYFSETQRNKGNFPGRFSGRQFSNSRSEMNVSTLELGDSALYLCASSLGAIYEQYFGPGTRLTVT.

The chain employs TRBV7-2 and TRBJ2-1, with D possibly called TRBD1 or TRBD2 (6 bases each). Trimming cost V 1 base and J 8 bases, with 21 bases left between them. CDR1 SGHTA and CDR2 FQGNSA come from the germline V gene. The CDR3 has 17 residues. CDR3 amino acids: CASSLVRSGGARDEQFF. CDR3 DNA: TGTGCCAGCAGCTTAGTTCGTTCCGGGGGCGCCCGGGATGAGCAGTTCTTC.

This clone has only a few counts. The rearrangement links TRBV27 to TRBJ2-6; TRBD1 matches 8 bases. The CDR3 is 16 residues long. The germline V gene has CDR1 MNHEY and CDR2 SMNVEV (reference sequence). Trimming took 5 bases from V and 1 from J; bases not matched to a gene: 4. The CDR3 nucleotides read TGTGCCAGCAGTCCAACAGGGGGATCTGGGGCCAACGTCCTGACTTTC. Its protein is CASSPTGGSGANVLTF.

The J gene is TRBJ2-5, the V gene TRBV7-9; the D gene could be TRBD1 or TRBD2 (6 bases each). Trimming took 1 base from V and 6 from J, leaving 12 bases between them. The CDR3 totals 14 residues. Germline CDR1 SEHNR, CDR2 FQNEAQ (reference sequence). CDR3 DNA: TGTGCCAGCAGCTTAGACGGGGGCAAAAAGACCCAGTACTTC. It specifies CASSLDGGKKTQYF.

The chain combines TRBV9 with TRBJ2-3; no firm D call. Germline loops: CDR1 SGDLS, CDR2 YYNGEE. The CDR3 runs to 14 residues. The germline V and J ends were trimmed by 0 bases and 4 bases, with 9 bases remaining between them. Written as DNA, the CDR3 is TGTGCCAGCAGCGTAGTTAGTAGTTCAGATACGCAGTATTTT. Amino acid sequence: CASSVVSSSDTQYF.

The chain couples TRBV2 to TRBJ2-2; 7 nucleotides match TRBD2. Losses at the gene ends were 6 bases for V and 4 bases for J; bases not matched to a gene: 5. The germline V gene encodes CDR1 SNHLY and CDR2 FYNNEI. This CDR3 comprises 14 residues. CDR3 nucleotide sequence: TGTGCCAGCAGCGGACTAGTGAGCACCGGGGAGCTGTTTTTT. Translated: CASSGLVSTGELFF.

This rearrangement joins TRBV4-3 to TRBJ1-5; the D is unclear. The CDR3 spans 14 residues. Germline V gene sequence: CDR1 LGHNA, CDR2 YSLEER. Trimming pared 5 bases from V and 7 bases from J, leaving 15 bases between. CDR3 nucleotide sequence: TGCGCCAGCAGCTCCGACCGGGTGGTGCAGCCCCAGCATTTT. Protein: CASSSDRVVQPQHF.

This sequence joins TRBV5-1 and TRBJ2-3; tentatively, D is TRBD1 (6 bases). Trimming cost V 4 bases and J 4 bases, with 13 bases left between them. This CDR3 region has 14 residues. The V gene's germline CDR1 is SGHRS and CDR2 YFSETQ. CDR3 sequence (DNA): TGCGCCAGCAGCCAACTTACAGGGCCAGATACGCAGTATTTT. This codes for CASSQLTGPDTQYF. The full variable domain, its missing parts supplied by reference TRBV5-1 and TRBJ2-3, is KAGVTQTPRYLIKTRGQQVTLSCSPISGHRSVSWYQQTPGQGLQFLFEYFSETQRNKGNFPGRFSGRQFSNSRSEMNVSTLELGDSALYLCASSQLTGPDTQYFGPGTRLTVL.

In its sample, this clone was seen many times. The V and J genes are TRBV13 and TRBJ2-1; D unclear. Germline V gene sequence: CDR1 PRHDT, CDR2 FYEKMQ (reference sequence). The length of the CDR3 is 11 residues. Trimming stripped 1 base from V and 10 bases from J, with 5 bases between. The CDR3 DNA is TGTGCCAGCAGCTTAGCTCGCGAGCAGTTCTTC. This sequence encodes CASSLAREQFF.

Only a few counts were recorded for this clone. The V gene is TRBV7-2, the J gene TRBJ2-3; 8 bases map to TRBD2. The CDR3 length is 17 residues. Germline trimming cut 6 bases from V and 3 bases from J; bases unmatched to any gene: 14. CDR1 SGHTA and CDR2 FQGNSA come from the germline V gene. The CDR3 bases are TGTGCCAGCAGGTGGCAGGGCGGGGGGTACAGGACAGATACGCAGTATTTT. Amino acid sequence: CASRWQGGGYRTDTQYF.

J is TRBJ1-3 and V is TRBV25-1; no firm D call. The CDR3 has 16 amino acids. Germline CDR1 reads MGHDK; CDR2 reads SYGVNS. Trimming left V 5 bases short and J 4 bases short, with 18 bases between. CDR3 loop: CASSSTSRRGGNTIYF. The CDR3 DNA sequence: TGTGCCAGCAGTTCAACGAGCCGACGGGGAGGAAACACCATATATTTT.

The chain carries TRBV5-1 and TRBJ2-1; 9 nucleotides line up with TRBD1. Germline trimming cut 5 bases from V and 7 bases from J; bases unmatched to any gene: 7. Germline loops: CDR1 SGHRS, CDR2 YFSETQ. This CDR3 has 14 amino acids. The CDR3 coding sequence is TGCGCCAGCAGGGGCGGGACAGGGAGAAATGAGCAGTTCTTC. Its protein is CASRGGTGRNEQFF.

This clone appeared a few times. The sample carries other DNA sequences with the same CDR3. The chain carries TRBV29-1 and TRBJ1-2; D call uncertain. The V end lost 4 bases, the J end lost 0 bases, and 3 bases lay between the germline ends. Germline loops: CDR1 SQVTM, CDR2 ANQGSEA. CDR3 length: 11 residues. The CDR3 coding sequence is TGCAGCGTTGTGTCTAACTATGGCTACACCTTC. This translates into CSVVSNYGYTF.

This clone was detected a few times. The CDR3 loop reads CASSPKSGGAEDTQYF. The CDR3 coding sequence is TGTGCCAGCTCACCAAAGAGCGGGGGGGCCGAAGATACGCAGTATTTT. This chain uses TRBV18 with TRBJ2-3; the match to TRBD2 covers 10 bases. Trimming cost V 2 bases and J 5 bases; bases outside gene matches: 7. Germline CDR1 is KGHSH and CDR2 is LQKENI. The CDR3 totals 16 residues.

The chain employs TRBV2 and TRBJ1-2, with unresolved D. CDR3 size: 12 residues. V dropped 7 bases and J dropped 7 bases, with 13 bases sitting between them. Germline CDR1 is SNHLY and CDR2 is FYNNEI. The CDR3 loop reads CASIIALGGYTF. The CDR3 nucleotides are TGTGCCAGCATCATTGCACTGGGTGGCTACACCTTC.

V and J are TRBV2 and TRBJ2-1; 12 bases line up with TRBD2. V gave up 4 bases and J gave up 9 bases; unmatched junction bases: 4. Looked up from germline, CDR1 is SNHLY and CDR2 is FYNNEI. The CDR3 spans 14 residues. The CDR3 loop reads CASSGLAGGSEQFF. CDR3 nucleotides: TGTGCCAGCAGTGGCCTAGCGGGGGGGAGTGAGCAGTTCTTC.

This clone was found a few times. The chain has TRBV5-1 and TRBJ2-1, with 8 bases aligning to TRBD1. Germline assignment: CDR1 SGHRS and CDR2 YFSETQ. The CDR3 totals 16 residues. After removal of 1 base from V and 0 bases from J, the junction contained 3 bases not matched to a gene. For the CDR3, the DNA is TGCGCCAGCAGCTTGCGACAGGGGAGCTCCTACAATGAGCAGTTCTTC. Its translation: CASSLRQGSSYNEQFF.

This clone was observed a handful of times. The rearrangement links TRBV7-9 to TRBJ1-1; 10 nucleotides match TRBD1. There are 14 residues in the CDR3. V shed 5 bases, J shed 4 bases, and the junction held 4 bases outside the gene matches. Germline V gene sequence: CDR1 SEHNR, CDR2 FQNEAQ (reference sequence). CDR3: CASSPDRGSTEAFF. The DNA of the CDR3 is TGTGCCAGCAGCCCGGACAGGGGGAGCACTGAAGCTTTCTTT.